These 25 T cell receptor beta chains share one sample of origin, sequenced in a study of CD8 T cells in Susac syndrome. RNA totalling about 0.45 to 1 ug underwent reverse transcription with random hexamers. TCRdb itself ran the immunoSEQ multiplex PCR reads through MiXCR, one entry per CDR3 protein. The sample contains 120,000 to 150,000 distinct CDR3 sequences, around 94% of which appear only once. Sequencing was performed on CD4+ T cells from PBMCs. The receptors come from a human donor in good health.

The chain joins TRBV28 to TRBJ1-2; perhaps TRBD1 as D (5 bases). The CDR3 spans 16 residues. The germline gives CDR1 MDHEN, CDR2 SYDVKM. Trimming shortened V by 7 bases and J by 3 bases, and 21 bases separated the two germline ends. The CDR3 DNA is TGTGCCAGCAAAGGAGGTTGGGGGAAGGGTGACTATGGCTACACCTTC. Its protein product is CASKGGWGKGDYGYTF.

The rearrangement joins TRBV11-2 to TRBJ1-1; D is ambiguous. V was shortened by 4 bases and J by 1 base, with 19 bases between the two germline ends. The CDR3 sequence is 17 residues long. Per germline, CDR1 SGHAT and CDR2 FQNNGV. Written as DNA, the CDR3 is TGTGCCAGCAGCTCATTTCCACATTCGGCAAGGAACACTGAAGCTTTCTTT. Encoded protein: CASSSFPHSARNTEAFF.

The genes are TRBV7-2 and TRBJ2-2; 7 bases map to TRBD2. With V trimmed by 4 bases and J by 5 bases, 4 bases remained unmatched. Germline CDR1 is SGHTA and CDR2 is FQGNSA. CDR3 length: 14 residues. CDR3 sequence reads: CASSSQGGTGELFF. The CDR3 nucleotides read TGTGCCAGCAGCTCCCAGGGAGGGACCGGGGAGCTGTTTTTT. Drawing the rest from reference TRBV7-2 and TRBJ2-2, the complete variable domain is GAGVSQSPSNKVTEKGKDVELRCDPISGHTALYWYRQSLGQGLEFLIYFQGNSAPDKSGLPSDRFSAERTGGSVSTLTIQRTQQEDSAVYLCASSSQGGTGELFFGEGSRLTVL.

The rearrangement joins TRBV7-9 to TRBJ2-5; no reliable D call. The V end lost 2 bases, the J end lost 3 bases, and 25 bases lay between the germline ends. Per the germline V gene, CDR1 is SEHNR and CDR2 is FQNEAQ (reference sequence). There are 19 residues in the CDR3. This CDR3 is CASSLNGWAAEKRKETQYF. The CDR3 nucleotides read TGTGCCAGCAGCTTAAATGGTTGGGCCGCGGAAAAGAGGAAAGAGACCCAGTACTTC. Full variable domain (missing parts from reference TRBV7-9 and TRBJ2-5): DTGVSQNPRHKITKRGQNVTFRCDPISEHNRLYWYRQTLGQGPEFLTYFQNEAQLEKSRLLSDRFSAERPKGSFSTLEIQRTEQGDSAMYLCASSLNGWAAEKRKETQYFGPGTRLLVL.

This sequence joins TRBV19 and TRBJ1-6; D unclear. The V end was cut by 3 bases, the J end by 9 bases, with 9 bases between. Germline CDR1 and CDR2: LNHDA and SQIVND (reference sequence). The CDR3 spans 13 residues. This CDR3 reads CASSITGGSPLHF. In nucleotides, the CDR3 is TGTGCCAGTAGTATTACGGGCGGTTCACCCCTCCACTTT.

The J gene is TRBJ2-5, the V gene TRBV4-1; the D gene is possibly TRBD1 (5 bases). V dropped 0 bases and J dropped 5 bases, with 16 bases sitting between them. This CDR3 contains 16 residues. The germline V gene has CDR1 MGHRA and CDR2 YSYEKL. The CDR3 sequence is CASSQEGRGSRETQYF. Written as DNA, the CDR3 is TGCGCCAGCAGCCAAGAGGGGCGAGGATCACGGGAGACCCAGTACTTC.

This rearrangement joins TRBV19 to TRBJ2-7, with a tentative D call TRBD1 (6 bases). Germline values: CDR1 LNHDA, CDR2 SQIVND (reference sequence). The V end was cut by 10 bases, the J end by 2 bases, with 18 bases between. The CDR3 length is 14 residues. The CDR3 region is CATSGTFIPYEQYF. As DNA, the CDR3 is TGTGCCACTTCCGGGACATTTATTCCCTACGAGCAGTACTTC. The variable domain in full, completed from reference TRBV19 and TRBJ2-7, reads DGGITQSPKYLFRKEGQNVTLSCEQNLNHDAMYWYRQDPGQGLRLIYYSQIVNDFQKGDIAEGYSVSREKKESFPLTVTSAQKNPTAFYLCATSGTFIPYEQYFGPGTRLTVT.

The chain carries TRBV27 and TRBJ1-2; D not resolved. This CDR3 contains 12 residues. CDR1 is MNHEY and CDR2 is SMNVEV in the germline V gene (reference sequence). Trimming took 5 bases from V and 0 from J, leaving 4 bases between them. The chain's CDR3 is CASSTTNYGYTF. In DNA, the CDR3 is TGTGCCAGCAGTACGACTAACTATGGCTACACCTTC.

The CDR3 sequence: CSARTGLGEAFF. In DNA, the CDR3 is TGCAGCGCACGGACAGGGTTAGGTGAAGCTTTCTTT. The chain uses TRBV29-1 and TRBJ1-1; 8 bases agree with TRBD1. V was clipped by 7 bases and J by 7 bases; unmatched bases: 8. Germline loops: CDR1 SQVTM, CDR2 ANQGSEA. The CDR3 contains 12 residues.

V is TRBV28 and J is TRBJ2-7, with 11 bases lining up with TRBD1. CDR1 MDHEN and CDR2 SYDVKM come from the germline V gene. This CDR3 has 15 amino acids. V lost 7 bases, J lost 6 bases, and 11 bases stayed unmatched. The CDR3 is CASIPARDRGVEQYF. The DNA of the CDR3 is TGTGCCAGCATTCCCGCCCGGGACAGGGGGGTCGAGCAGTACTTC.

The gene calls are TRBV3-1 and TRBJ2-5; TRBD2 matches at 7 bases. Per germline, CDR1 LGHDT and CDR2 YNNKEL (reference sequence). V gave up 0 bases and J gave up 7 bases; unmatched junction bases: 8. This CDR3 contains 15 residues. Here the CDR3 reads CASSQDGRKGGTQYF. CDR3 bases: TGTGCCAGCAGCCAAGACGGGAGGAAGGGCGGGACCCAGTACTTC.

The CDR3 DNA reads TGTGCCAGCTCACCACCTGGGTTACCGAGCTCCTACGAGCAGTACTTC. Translation: CASSPPGLPSSYEQYF. The rearrangement links TRBV18 to TRBJ2-7; D is unresolved. The CDR3 is 16 amino acids. Germline CDR1 KGHSH, CDR2 LQKENI. Trimming took off 0 bases at V and 0 bases at J, with 12 bases between the two ends.

The chain joins TRBV2 to TRBJ2-3; a weak D match, TRBD2 (6 bases). The CDR3 loop spans 13 amino acids. The V and J ends lost 8 bases and 0 bases respectively, with 9 bases between them. CDR1 and CDR2 from the germline V gene are SNHLY and FYNNEI. The DNA of the CDR3 is TGTGCCAGCCAGGGACTTAGCACAGATACGCAGTATTTT. It is translated as CASQGLSTDTQYF. Using reference TRBV2 and TRBJ2-3 for the parts outside the CDR3, the full variable domain is EPEVTQTPSHQVTQMGQEVILRCVPISNHLYFYWYRQILGQKVEFLVSFYNNEISEKSEIFDDQFSVERPDGSNFTLKIRSTKLEDSAMYFCASQGLSTDTQYFGPGTRLTVL.

This clonotype was seen just once. The chain employs TRBV2 and TRBJ2-2; D uncertain. Germline CDR1 reads SNHLY; CDR2 reads FYNNEI. V lost 4 bases, J lost 8 bases, and 14 bases lay in between. The CDR3 sequence is 14 residues long. The CDR3 is CASSVVVIVGELFF. The CDR3 DNA follows: TGTGCCAGCAGTGTGGTTGTGATTGTAGGGGAGCTGTTTTTT.

The V gene is TRBV6-1, the J gene TRBJ1-1; a weak D match, TRBD1 (6 bases). Trimming pared 2 bases from V and 5 bases from J, leaving 12 bases between. This CDR3 is 14 amino acids long. The germline gives CDR1 MNHNS, CDR2 SASEGT. The CDR3 DNA reads TGTGCCAGCAGTGAACTAGGGGGATGGACTGAAGCTTTCTTT. Translation gives CASSELGGWTEAFF.

The genes are TRBV20-1 and TRBJ1-2; TRBD1 aligns across 8 bases. This CDR3 spans 17 amino acids. Germline values: CDR1 DFQATT, CDR2 SNEGSKA (reference sequence). The V and J ends lost 3 bases and 4 bases, in that order; junction bases with no gene match: 16. The CDR3 coding sequence is TGCAGTGCTAGCCCCTTCAGGAGGACAGGGTCTGGCTATGGCTACACCTTC. This codes for CSASPFRRTGSGYGYTF.

The rearrangement joins TRBV6-2 or TRBV6-3 to TRBJ1-5; no clear D gene. This CDR3 spans 12 amino acids. Trimming cost V 4 bases and J 7 bases, with 8 bases left between them. Per germline, CDR1 MNHEY and CDR2 SVGEGT. The CDR3 region is CASSLVLQPQHF. Here the CDR3 DNA reads TGTGCCAGCAGTTTGGTGTTGCAGCCCCAGCATTTT.

This clonotype was seen a handful of times. The chain uses TRBV12-3 or TRBV12-4 and TRBJ2-7; D is perhaps TRBD2 (5 bases). Trimming stripped 3 bases from V and 5 bases from J, with 5 bases between. This CDR3 comprises 11 residues. CDR3 sequence: CASSFGNEQYF. The CDR3 coding sequence is TGTGCCAGCAGTTTCGGGAACGAGCAGTACTTC.

The chain joins TRBV30 to TRBJ1-3; D possibly corresponds to TRBD1 (5 bases). The V end lost 2 bases, the J end lost 0 bases, and 11 bases lay between the germline ends. This CDR3 is built from 15 residues. The germline CDR1 and CDR2 sequences are GTSNPN and SVGIG (reference sequence). The CDR3 DNA reads as TGTGCCTGGAGTCAAGGGGTAGGCTCTGGAAACACCATATATTTT. Translation: CAWSQGVGSGNTIYF.

CDR3 nucleotide sequence: TGCTTCGTTTCCTACGGGGCCTACGAGCAGTACTTC. It codes for CFVSYGAYEQYF. The rearrangement uses TRBV29-1 and TRBJ2-7; D possibly corresponds to TRBD2 (5 bases). Germline lookup yields CDR1 SQVTM and CDR2 ANQGSEA. The CDR3 is 12 residues long.

CDR3 DNA: TGTGCCAGCAGTTTTCAGGTTGGCCAGCCCCAGCATTTT. Translated, it gives CASSFQVGQPQHF. The rearrangement uses TRBV27 and TRBJ1-5; no firm D call. The V end was cut by 3 bases, the J end by 7 bases, with 10 bases between. From germline, CDR1 is MNHEY and CDR2 SMNVEV (reference sequence). This CDR3 comprises 13 residues.

This chain uses TRBV12-3 or TRBV12-4 with TRBJ2-3; D gene unclear. V lost 6 bases and J lost 2, with 3 bases in between. This CDR3 spans 11 amino acids. Here the CDR3 reads CASRLTDTQYF. The CDR3 nucleotides read TGTGCCAGCAGGCTCACAGATACGCAGTATTTT.

The V and J genes are TRBV24-1 and TRBJ2-2; no clear D. Germline assignment: CDR1 KGHDR and CDR2 SFDVKD. This CDR3 has 19 amino acids. V lost 1 base and J lost 0, with 17 bases in between. The CDR3 loop reads CATSDFGPKRQPNTGELFF. The CDR3 DNA follows: TGTGCCACCAGTGATTTCGGACCTAAGAGACAACCGAACACCGGGGAGCTGTTTTTT.

V and J are TRBV30 and TRBJ2-2, with 9 positions matching TRBD2. CDR3 length equals 14 residues. Germline loops: CDR1 GTSNPN, CDR2 SVGIG (reference sequence). With 5 bases clipped from V and 6 bases from J, the junction kept 7 bases outside the gene matches. The CDR3 DNA follows: TGTGCCTGGGGCGGGAGGGTTATTTCCGGGGAGCTGTTTTTT. The encoded protein is CAWGGRVISGELFF.

V gene TRBV27 combines with J gene TRBJ1-2; tentative D call: TRBD1 (5 bases). This CDR3 is 15 amino acids long. V lost 3 bases and J 6 bases, leaving 17 bases between the germline ends. The V gene's germline CDR1 is MNHEY and CDR2 SMNVEV (reference sequence). CDR3 DNA sequence: TGTGCCAGCAGTTTTAACCTTCCCGCCAGGGATGGCTACACCTTC. Its translation: CASSFNLPARDGYTF.